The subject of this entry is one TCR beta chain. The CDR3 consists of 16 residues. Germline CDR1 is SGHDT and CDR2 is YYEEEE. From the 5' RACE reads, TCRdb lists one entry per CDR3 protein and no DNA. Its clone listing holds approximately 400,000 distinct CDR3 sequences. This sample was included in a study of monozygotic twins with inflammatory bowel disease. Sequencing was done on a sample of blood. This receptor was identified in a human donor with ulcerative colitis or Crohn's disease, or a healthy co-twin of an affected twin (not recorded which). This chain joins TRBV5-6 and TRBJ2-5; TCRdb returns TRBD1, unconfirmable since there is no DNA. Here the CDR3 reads CASSLAGRTQGETQYF.